Shown below are 19 T cell receptor beta chains from a single sample sequenced in a study of T cells in Graves' hyperthyroidism and ophthalmopathy (dated by TCRdb to between 2017 and 2020). Library preparation employed multiplex PCR. For sequencing, an Illumina HiSeq 2000 was employed. TCR beta CDR3 regions were amplified from RNA transcripts. The first round of RT-PCR for the TCR CDR3 was performed with the HTBI primer set and the Qiagen OneStep RT-PCR kit. The raw public reads went through TCRdb reprocessing: fastp at Q25, MiXCR clone calling, in-frame beta chains kept. Merged by CDR3 protein, the rows form single entries marked with the most common genes and DNA. The sample includes hundreds of thousands of distinct CDR3 sequences, with about 15% observed a single time. Together, the top ten hold roughly 14% of the sample. The material sequenced was blood. The source of these receptors is a woman younger than 30 with Graves' hyperthyroidism.

This clonotype occurred a few times. The chain has TRBV9 and TRBJ1-2, with D perhaps matching TRBD1 (5 bases). Germline lookup yields CDR1 SGDLS and CDR2 YYNGEE. V shed 4 bases and J shed 4 bases, with 14 bases lying between them. The CDR3 sequence is 14 residues long. The CDR3 DNA is TGTGCCAGCAGCCGTAGTGGGGGTCGCTATGGCTACACCTTC. Encoded protein: CASSRSGGRYGYTF.

The chain employs TRBV7-2 and TRBJ1-5; the D is unclear. Germline V lookup: CDR1 SGHTA, CDR2 FQGNSA. CDR3 length: 15 amino acids. Trimming took off 2 bases at V and 9 bases at J, with 17 bases between the two ends. The CDR3 protein is CASSLIRSLGSPQHF. The DNA of the CDR3 is TGTGCCAGCAGCTTAATTCGGTCTTTAGGCTCGCCCCAGCATTTT.

In its sample, this clonotype was seen a few times. The chain combines TRBV3-2 with TRBJ2-1; the table names TRBD2, a call not compared with the DNA. TRBV3-2 is a pseudogene. The CDR3 sequence is 20 residues long. The CDR3: CASSQDRRDWRISLYNEQFF. The CDR3 coding sequence is TGTGCCAGCAGCCAAGATAGGCGGGACTGGAGAATTTCCCTTTACAATGAGCAGTTCTTC.

This clonotype appeared a few times. This sequence joins TRBV20-1 and TRBJ2-7; D is tentatively TRBD1 or TRBD2 (5 bases each). The V and J ends lost 4 bases and 0 bases respectively, with 13 bases between them. The V gene's germline CDR1 is DFQATT and CDR2 SNEGSKA (reference sequence). The CDR3 extends over 14 amino acids. CDR3 DNA: TGCAGTGCTAAATCCGGGACCAACTCCTACGAGCAGTACTTC. This encodes CSAKSGTNSYEQYF.

This clonotype has a count of ten or more. This chain uses TRBV3-1 with TRBJ1-1; possibly TRBD1 for D (5 bases). V gave up 0 bases and J gave up 5 bases, with 10 bases separating them. Per the germline V gene, CDR1 is LGHDT and CDR2 is YNNKEL (reference sequence). The CDR3 has 14 amino acids. CDR3 region: CASSQDSGGTEAFF. CDR3 nucleotide sequence: TGTGCCAGCAGCCAAGATTCGGGGGGAACTGAAGCTTTCTTT.

This clonotype was counted ten times or more. This chain links TRBV13 with TRBJ1-1; D not resolved. This CDR3 region has 14 residues. Germline CDR1 reads PRHDT; CDR2 reads FYEKMQ (reference sequence). Between the trimmed V and J ends, which lost 6 bases and 0 bases, there was a span of 11 bases. CDR3 residues: CASSRGGLNTEAFF. CDR3 nucleotide sequence: TGTGCCAGCAGTCGGGGAGGGCTGAACACTGAAGCTTTCTTT. Full variable domain (remainder filled in from reference TRBV13 and TRBJ1-1): AAGVIQSPRHLIKEKRETATLKCYPIPRHDTVYWYQQGPGQDPQFLISFYEKMQSDKGSIPDRFSAQQFSDYHSELNMSSLELGDSALYFCASSRGGLNTEAFFGQGTRLTVV.

This clonotype appeared many times. The chain combines TRBV5-8 with TRBJ2-3; D perhaps matches TRBD1 (6 bases). V lost 4 bases, J lost 2 bases, and 11 bases lay in between. CDR1 and CDR2 (germline): SGHTS, YDEGEE. This CDR3 region has 14 residues. The CDR3, as DNA: TGTGCCAGCAGCACAGGGTGGGACACAGATACGCAGTATTTT. Amino acid sequence: CASSTGWDTDTQYF.

V is TRBV6-2 or TRBV6-3 and J is TRBJ2-7, with 12 bases lining up with TRBD1. The CDR3 length is 15 residues. In germline, CDR1 is MNHEY, CDR2 SVGEGT. V gave up 5 bases and J gave up 7 bases; unmatched junction bases: 9. CDR3 sequence reads: CASSHPGQGAREQYF. In DNA, the CDR3 is TGTGCCAGCAGTCATCCGGGACAGGGGGCGCGGGAGCAGTACTTC.

This clonotype has ten or more counts. The chain joins TRBV9 to TRBJ1-4; the D gene is possibly TRBD1 (6 bases). The CDR3 contains 21 residues. Trimming took off 3 bases at V and 0 bases at J, with 27 bases between the two ends. Germline CDR1 SGDLS, CDR2 YYNGEE. The CDR3 DNA reads as TGTGCCAGCAGCGACGACGGAGGACAGATCGAGGAGGATCCAACTAATGAAAAACTGTTTTTT. This sequence encodes CASSDDGGQIEEDPTNEKLFF.

The J gene is TRBJ2-1, the V gene TRBV14; TRBD2 agrees at 10 bases. This CDR3 is 16 amino acids long. The junction had 8 bases not matched to a gene; V was cut back by 5 bases and J by 4 bases. The germline CDR1 and CDR2 sequences are SGHDN and FVKESK. CDR3 loop: CASSYELAGPYNEQFF. For the CDR3, the DNA is TGTGCCAGCAGCTATGAACTAGCGGGACCTTACAATGAGCAGTTCTTC. The variable domain in full, with the rest retrieved from reference TRBV14 and TRBJ2-1, is EAGVTQFPSHSVIEKGQTVTLRCDPISGHDNLYWYRRVMGKEIKFLLHFVKESKQDESGMPNNRFLAERTGGTYSTLKVQPAELEDSGVYFCASSYELAGPYNEQFFGPGTRLTVL.

This clonotype occurred once. The V gene is TRBV7-9, the J gene TRBJ2-1; 7 positions match TRBD1. The V gene's germline CDR1 is SEHNR and CDR2 FQNEAQ (reference sequence). Germline trimming cut 5 bases from V and 4 bases from J; bases unmatched to any gene: 8. CDR3 length equals 15 residues. The CDR3 coding sequence is TGTGCCAGCAGCCTAGGGACAGTCAATTACAATGAGCAGTTCTTC. Protein: CASSLGTVNYNEQFF.

A note on this clonotype: A read error may be the cause here, since a much bigger clone is one base away. The rearrangement links TRBV7-2 to TRBJ2-7; 10 bases match TRBD2. The CDR3 runs to 15 residues. Germline-derived CDR1 and CDR2 are SGHTA and FQGNSA. In DNA form, the CDR3 reads TGTGCCAGCAGCTTAAGGGGACTAGCGAGCTGGGAGCGGTACTTC. Translating gives CASSLRGLASWERYF.

This clonotype came up many times. The chain is built from TRBV5-1 and TRBJ2-7; TRBD1 agrees at 9 bases. V shed 5 bases and J 9 bases; nucleotides not matched to a gene: 12. The CDR3 is made up of 14 amino acids. The germline V gene encodes CDR1 SGHRS and CDR2 YFSETQ. The CDR3 region has the DNA TGCGCCAGCAGTTGGGGACAGGGATACGCGGCGCAGTACTTC. This gives the protein CASSWGQGYAAQYF.

Many counts were recorded for this clonotype. The rearrangement joins TRBV20-1 to TRBJ1-2; 11 positions agree with TRBD1. This CDR3 has 13 residues. Trimming took 3 bases from V and 3 from J; bases not matched to a gene: 0. CDR1 DFQATT and CDR2 SNEGSKA come from the germline V gene (reference sequence). The CDR3 reads CSARGQGDYGYTF. The CDR3 region has the DNA TGCAGTGCTAGGGGACAGGGGGACTATGGCTACACCTTC.

Many counts were recorded for this clonotype. This chain connects TRBV5-8 to TRBJ2-1; TRBD1 agrees at 7 bases. The CDR3 extends over 14 amino acids. Germline loops: CDR1 SGHTS, CDR2 YDEGEE. Germline trimming cut 4 bases from V and 9 bases from J; bases unmatched to any gene: 10. The CDR3 DNA is TGTGCCAGCAGCCGAGACAGGGTTCTTTCTGAGCAGTTCTTC. This translates into CASSRDRVLSEQFF.

This clonotype was found many times. The chain couples TRBV7-3 to TRBJ2-3; tentatively, D is TRBD2 (6 bases). Germline loops: CDR1 SGHTA, CDR2 FQGTGA. CDR3 size: 16 residues. With 4 bases removed from V and 4 bases from J, the gap between germline ends came to 18 bases. The CDR3 protein is CASSSMTRGLSDTQYF. The CDR3 region has the DNA TGTGCCAGCAGCTCGATGACTAGGGGTTTGTCAGATACGCAGTATTTT.

This clonotype was seen a handful of times. This chain uses TRBV9 with TRBJ1-1, with a possible D match to TRBD1 (6 bases). V lost 3 bases and J lost 4, with 16 bases in between. The CDR3 is 15 amino acids. The germline gives CDR1 SGDLS, CDR2 YYNGEE. The CDR3 DNA is TGTGCCAGCAGCGCCGGGGGCGCCGGCGGCACTGAAGCTTTCTTT. Amino acids: CASSAGGAGGTEAFF.

This clonotype was seen many times. The V gene is TRBV2, the J gene TRBJ2-7, with no clear D. V was cut by 2 bases and J by 2 bases, with 4 bases left in between. Germline lookup yields CDR1 SNHLY and CDR2 FYNNEI. The CDR3 contains 12 residues. CDR3 sequence (DNA): TGTGCCAGCAGTGAATATACCTACGAGCAGTACTTC. Translation: CASSEYTYEQYF.

This clonotype was counted many times. The chain combines TRBV2 with TRBJ1-1; D perhaps matches TRBD1 (6 bases). Germline V gene sequence: CDR1 SNHLY, CDR2 FYNNEI. With 3 bases removed from V and 5 bases from J, the gap between germline ends came to 10 bases. The CDR3 loop spans 13 amino acids. Written as DNA, the CDR3 is TGTGCCAGCAGTGACAGGCAGGGGACTGAAGCTTTCTTT. This sequence encodes CASSDRQGTEAFF.